These 18 T cell receptor beta chains were sequenced from one sample in a study of long-term antiretroviral therapy in people with HIV. The assay, immunoSEQ v3.0, was run at survey level. Profiling relied on immunoSEQ multiplex PCR, and the TCRdb table lists in-frame clones only, not all of them. The profile shows tens of thousands of clones, 80% to 90% of them singletons. The input for sequencing was unsorted PBMCs, taken about 5 years before starting antiretroviral therapy. Receptors were obtained from a man in his fifties with HIV.

The chain recombines TRBV27 with TRBJ1-6; possibly TRBD1 for D (6 bases). This CDR3 region has 14 residues. Germline loops: CDR1 MNHEY, CDR2 SMNVEV (reference sequence). Trimming shortened V by 3 bases and J by 7 bases, and 10 bases separated the two germline ends. Here the CDR3 DNA reads TGTGCCAGCAGTTTCGGGGGGGCGAATTCACCCCTCCACTTT. Its translation: CASSFGGANSPLHF.

V is TRBV11-2 and J is TRBJ1-4; 9 positions agree with TRBD1. CDR3 length: 16 residues. Losses at the gene ends were 0 bases for V and 5 bases for J; bases not matched to a gene: 4. Germline CDR1 and CDR2: SGHAT and FQNNGV. The CDR3 nucleotides are TGTGCCAGCAGCTTAGAAAGGGACAGGGTGAATGAAAAACTGTTTTTT. It codes for CASSLERDRVNEKLFF.

Comments on this clone: The final CDR3 position lacks the conserved phenylalanine or tryptophan, pointing to a likely read error. The chain combines TRBV6-6 with TRBJ1-2; no reliable D call. V lost 5 bases and J 10 bases, leaving 11 bases between the germline ends. The length of the CDR3 is 11 residues. Germline CDR1 reads MNHNY; CDR2 reads SVGAGI (reference sequence). In DNA, the CDR3 is TGTGCCAGCAGTGCCTTTGAAGTCTACACCCTC. Translating it yields CASSAFEVYTL.

The chain couples TRBV2 to TRBJ1-4; 8 nucleotides match TRBD1. CDR3 size: 14 residues. The V gene's germline CDR1 is SNHLY and CDR2 FYNNEI. V dropped 8 bases and J dropped 7; count of bases not matched to a gene: 9. The CDR3 spells CASVPDRGREKLFF. For the CDR3, the DNA is TGTGCCAGCGTCCCCGACAGGGGCCGTGAAAAACTGTTTTTT.

This clone turned up a few times. This rearrangement joins TRBV9 to TRBJ1-5; 10 nucleotides agree with TRBD1. Looked up from germline, CDR1 is SGDLS and CDR2 is YYNGEE. This CDR3 contains 14 residues. J lost 6 bases, V lost 3 bases, and 3 bases had no gene match. The CDR3: CASSEDRGPQPQHF. CDR3 coding DNA: TGTGCCAGCAGCGAAGACAGGGGGCCTCAGCCCCAGCATTTT.

V is TRBV5-8 and J is TRBJ1-3; no clear D. Germline CDR1 reads SGHTS; CDR2 reads YDEGEE. The V end lost 2 bases, the J end lost 2 bases, and 11 bases lay between the germline ends. This CDR3 is built from 15 residues. The CDR3 spells CASSLEPSTGNTIYF. The DNA for the CDR3 is TGTGCCAGCAGCTTAGAGCCGAGTACTGGAAACACCATATATTTT.

The chain joins TRBV29-1 to TRBJ2-5, with TRBD2 matching over 8 bases. V shed 4 bases and J 0 bases; nucleotides not matched to a gene: 10. Germline CDR1 reads SQVTM; CDR2 reads ANQGSEA. CDR3 size: 16 residues. The CDR3 DNA sequence: TGCAGCGTTGGCTACCCAATAGCGGGAAACCAAGAGACCCAGTACTTC. As protein: CSVGYPIAGNQETQYF.

The V and J genes are TRBV5-6 and TRBJ2-7, with 12 bases aligning to TRBD2. V lost 2 bases to trimming and J lost 7 bases; unmatched junction nucleotides: 16. The CDR3 length is 18 residues. Germline V CDR1 and CDR2: SGHDT, YYEEEE. CDR3 amino acids: CASSFFGQNRLAGAEQYF. The CDR3 bases are TGTGCCAGCAGCTTTTTTGGACAGAACCGACTAGCGGGAGCAGAGCAGTACTTC.

The rearrangement links TRBV9 to TRBJ2-1; the match to TRBD2 covers 11 bases. The CDR3 is 15 amino acids. V dropped 5 bases and J dropped 4; count of bases not matched to a gene: 5. Germline CDR1 and CDR2: SGDLS and YYNGEE. The CDR3 region is CASSSSGGPYNEQFF. The CDR3 bases are TGTGCCAGCAGTTCTAGCGGGGGGCCTTACAATGAGCAGTTCTTC. Together with reference TRBV9 and TRBJ2-1, the CDR3 gives the full variable domain: DSGVTQTPKHLITATGQRVTLRCSPRSGDLSVYWYQQSLDQGLQFLIQYYNGEERAKGNILERFSAQQFPDLHSELNLSSLELGDSALYFCASSSSGGPYNEQFFGPGTRLTVL.

This sequence joins TRBV7-3 and TRBJ1-2, with D unresolved. Looked up from germline, CDR1 is SGHTA and CDR2 is FQGTGA. The CDR3 is made up of 14 amino acids. The V end was cut by 5 bases, the J end by 2 bases, with 12 bases between. DNA of the CDR3: TGTGCCAGCAGCCCAGCCCTGGGGAACTATGGCTACACCTTC. It translates to CASSPALGNYGYTF.

The V call is TRBV5-1, the J call TRBJ1-4; D is uncertain. Germline V gene lookup returns CDR1 SGHRS and CDR2 YFSETQ. The CDR3 covers 18 residues. V was pared by 1 base and J by 0 bases, with 16 bases between. This CDR3 reads CASSLQTTGSATNEKLFF. In nucleotides, the CDR3 is TGCGCCAGCAGCTTGCAAACCACGGGGTCCGCAACTAATGAAAAACTGTTTTTT.

The chain links TRBV29-1 to TRBJ2-1, with 8 bases fitting TRBD2. The CDR3 has 15 residues. J gave up 3 bases and V 8 bases, and 12 bases lay outside the gene matches. The germline CDR1 and CDR2 sequences are SQVTM and ANQGSEA. CDR3 region: CSTRSGDRFYNEQFF. The CDR3 DNA is TGCAGCACCCGTAGCGGGGACCGATTCTACAATGAGCAGTTCTTC.

This chain links TRBV7-9 with TRBJ2-3; D may be TRBD1 or TRBD2 (6 bases each). V was trimmed by 7 bases and J by 15 bases, leaving 20 bases between them. Germline V CDR1 and CDR2: SEHNR, FQNEAQ (reference sequence). CDR3 length equals 12 residues. Here the CDR3 DNA reads TGTGCCAGCACCCCTGGGGGGCCCTCGCGCTATTTT. Encoded protein: CASTPGGPSRYF.

This clone has only a few counts. V and J are TRBV2 and TRBJ2-7, with 11 positions matching TRBD2. The germline CDR1 and CDR2 sequences are SNHLY and FYNNEI. The CDR3 extends over 14 amino acids. The J segment lost 0 bases and the V segment lost 5 bases, leaving 0 bases of the junction unmatched. The CDR3 nucleotides are TGTGCCAGCAGTACTAGCGGGAGCTCCTACGAGCAGTACTTC. It is translated as CASSTSGSSYEQYF. Full variable domain (missing parts from reference TRBV2 and TRBJ2-7): EPEVTQTPSHQVTQMGQEVILRCVPISNHLYFYWYRQILGQKVEFLVSFYNNEISEKSEIFDDQFSVERPDGSNFTLKIRSTKLEDSAMYFCASSTSGSSYEQYFGPGTRLTVT.

The count of this clone is one. The V gene is TRBV25-1, the J gene TRBJ2-4; D call uncertain. The CDR3 spans 12 residues. Per germline, CDR1 MGHDK and CDR2 SYGVNS. V was shortened by 7 bases and J by 4 bases, with 8 bases between the two germline ends. The CDR3 nucleotides read TGTGCCAGCAACGGCGATAAAAACATTCAGTACTTC. It codes for CASNGDKNIQYF.

The rearrangement joins TRBV15 to TRBJ2-3; D not resolved. The CDR3 is 12 amino acids. V was clipped by 2 bases and J by 10 bases, with 10 bases between them. Per germline, CDR1 LNHNV and CDR2 YYDKDF (reference sequence). The CDR3 reads CATSRSWYAQYF. Here the CDR3 DNA reads TGTGCCACCAGCAGATCATGGTATGCGCAGTATTTT.

The rearrangement joins TRBV2 to TRBJ2-5, with 9 bases lining up with TRBD2. This CDR3 spans 15 amino acids. Germline V gene lookup returns CDR1 SNHLY and CDR2 FYNNEI. V was pared by 6 bases and J by 1 base, with 6 bases of the junction left unmatched. Written as DNA, the CDR3 is TGTGCCAGCAGGGGGACTAGCCTCCTCCAAGAGACCCAGTACTTC. It encodes CASRGTSLLQETQYF.

This chain connects TRBV29-1 to TRBJ1-5; D gene uncertain. V lost 4 bases, J lost 2 bases, and 12 bases lay in between. CDR3 length equals 14 residues. Germline V gives CDR1 SQVTM, CDR2 ANQGSEA. CDR3 loop: CSVVEGYGNQPQHF. CDR3 nucleotides: TGCAGCGTTGTGGAAGGGTACGGCAATCAGCCCCAGCATTTT.